This TCR beta chain was profiled in a study of T-cell memory formation after mild COVID-19 (dated by TCRdb to the early 2020s). At the level of the whole study: TCR sequence clusters from the two donors were found to be largely donor specific. Two young, previously healthy adult volunteers made up the cohort, one male and one female. Longitudinal TCRalpha and TCRbeta repertoire sequencing tracked T-cell clones expanding and contracting after mild COVID-19 in a couple of donors. Study-wide conclusions, independent of this receptor: SARS-CoV-2 specificity of the second-wave clones peaking on day 37 was not confirmed. Clones that contracted from day 15 to 85 showed balanced CD4/CD8 phenotypes, whereas a second wave of clones that expanded from day 15 to 37 leaned towards CD4+. Some responding clones were found in pre-infection memory, which suggests that pre-existing cross-reactive memory T cells took part in the SARS-CoV-2 response. Contracting CD4+ clones were located mainly in the CM and EM memory subsets, whereas CD8+ clones were found to be enriched in EMRA. Only two mild cases were covered in the study, and larger cohorts including severe cases with pre-infection samples were considered necessary.

In its sample, this clonotype was seen many times. Its antigen is currently not known. Base-call qualities are not available, and no considerably larger clone is one nucleotide away. PBMCs were isolated by Ficoll-Paque density gradient centrifugation. V and J lose 0 bases and 1 base, and a span of 4 bases separates them. As encoded in the germline V gene, CDR1 is SGHRS while CDR2 is YFSETQ. Measured from the cysteine to the phenylalanine, the CDR3 is 13 residues long. Only the CDR3 portion is preserved as DNA: 39 bases, with reading frame beginning at the first base. Sequenced on an Illumina NovaSeq 6000. Using 5'RACE with constant-segment primers, TCRalpha and TCRbeta cDNA libraries were constructed, with sample barcodes and unique molecular identifiers added in the process. RNA was extracted from every sample with Trizol reagent. Libraries were amplified in two PCR steps, with a second sample barcode and Illumina TruSeq adapters added in the second step. Libraries were sequenced on an Illumina NovaSeq with 2 x 150 bp paired-end reads. Under the source paper's analysis protocol: Reads were demultiplexed and collapsed into UMI-guided consensus sequences with migec v1.2.7. With mixcr v2.1.11, UMI consensuses were aligned to TRA and TRB V and J templates and assembled into clonotypes. A clonotype was counted as expanded or contracted only when both edgeR and NoisET called the clonotype significant, with the noise models trained on biological replicates. For edgeR calls, the thresholds were a false discovery rate-adjusted p below 0.01 and a log2 fold-change of 1. As an exploratory analysis of dynamics, max-normalized trajectories of the 1000 most abundant clonotypes were examined by PCA with hierarchical clustering. The CD4 or CD8 phenotype of responding clones was assigned using the separately sequenced CD4+ and CD8+ repertoires. The raw public reads went through TCRdb reprocessing: fastp at Q25, MiXCR clone calling, in-frame beta chains kept. A single entry per CDR3 protein holds the most common genes and DNA from its merged rows. In this record, the V and J calls reflect TCRdb's handling and not the investigators' own analysis. In all, the sample holds about 39,000 distinct CDR3 sequences, and about 6% of those were seen once. In total, the top ten clones hold 0.8% to 1% of the sample.

This TCR was recovered from an adult who had mild COVID-19 (a few samples of this study predate the infection). The sample titles of this study are shuffled in the database, so cell type and time point are left out. The chain uses TRBV5-1 and TRBJ1-1, with the D gene too uncertain to name. Sequenced: PBMCs or a T cell subset sorted from them (not recorded which). The nucleotide sequence reads as follows: TGCGCCAGCAGCTTGGACAGGAACACTGAAGCTTTCTTT. Its translation reads: CASSLDRNTEAFF.